This is a list of T cell receptor beta chains from one sample in a study of human T cells and chemical hapten exposure. Each CDR3 protein is one row after TCRdb ran MiXCR on the RACE reads. The sample records under 400,000 distinct CDR3 sequences, 4% to 6% being singletons. The specimen comprised whole blood, sampled in connection with sensitization to the hapten diphenylcyclopropenone (DPC). These receptors were obtained from a woman between 50 and 59 years old with alopecia areata. Some clones in this sample may be carry-over from other donors' samples. Each CDR3 is given with its conserved first and last residue. The D gene is left open where the match is weak. Part of the rows lack a size; the others show once, few, many or a class for expanded clones.

CDR3 DNA: TGCGCCAGCAGCTTGGAGAGAGACTATGGCTACACCTTC
CDR3 protein: CASSLERDYGYTF
clone size: many
D gene: -
J gene: TRBJ1-2
V gene: TRBV5-1

CDR3 DNA: TGTGCCAGCAGCCCGGACAGGGTTTCCACTGAAGCTTTCTTT
CDR3 protein: CASSPDRVSTEAFF
clone size: many
D gene: TRBD1
J gene: TRBJ1-1
V gene: TRBV6-2/TRBV6-3

CDR3 DNA: TGTGCCAGCTCACCGAAGGGGGAACGGACTGAAGCTTTCTTT
CDR3 protein: CASSPKGERTEAFF
clone size: few
D gene: -
J gene: TRBJ1-1
V gene: TRBV18

CDR3 DNA: TGTGCCAGCAGCTTCCCGGGACCCACCTACAATGAGCAGTTCTTC
CDR3 protein: CASSFPGPTYNEQFF
clone size: many
D gene: -
J gene: TRBJ2-1
V gene: TRBV7-9

CDR3 DNA: TGTGCCAGCGGTCCCTCGGGACGGACGTATGGCTACACCTTC
CDR3 protein: CASGPSGRTYGYTF
clone size: many
D gene: -
J gene: TRBJ1-2
V gene: TRBV12-3/TRBV12-4

CDR3 DNA: TGTGCCAGCAGTCCGCCGGGCCTCATGAGGGATACGCAGTATTTT
CDR3 protein: CASSPPGLMRDTQYF
clone size: -
D gene: -
J gene: TRBJ2-3
V gene: TRBV27

CDR3 DNA: TGCAGTGCGAGGTTGGCTGTGGTTGACACTGAAGCTTTCTTT
CDR3 protein: CSARLAVVDTEAFF
clone size: -
D gene: -
J gene: TRBJ1-1
V gene: TRBV20-1

CDR3 DNA: TGTGCCAGCAGCTCCGGCAGGGAGACGGAGACCCAGTACTTC
CDR3 protein: CASSSGRETETQYF
clone size: -
D gene: -
J gene: TRBJ2-5
V gene: TRBV11-2

CDR3 DNA: TGCAGCGTTGTCTCGGGACTAGCTTCCCATGAGCAGTTCTTC
CDR3 protein: CSVVSGLASHEQFF
clone size: -
D gene: TRBD2
J gene: TRBJ2-1
V gene: TRBV29-1

CDR3 DNA: TGTGCCAGCAGTTTCCAGGGGGGGAACTCTGGAAACACCATATATTTT
CDR3 protein: CASSFQGGNSGNTIYF
clone size: many
D gene: TRBD1
J gene: TRBJ1-3
V gene: TRBV6-6

CDR3 DNA: TGCGCCAGCAGCTTAGGACTAGCGGGTATAAATGAGCAGTTCTTC
CDR3 protein: CASSLGLAGINEQFF
clone size: few
D gene: TRBD2
J gene: TRBJ2-1
V gene: TRBV5-1

CDR3 DNA: TGCAGCGTTGATGATCAGGAGAATGAGCAGTTCTTC
CDR3 protein: CSVDDQENEQFF
clone size: -
D gene: -
J gene: TRBJ2-1
V gene: TRBV29-1

CDR3 DNA: TGTGCCAGCACCGCGACGGCGATCGTGGCTGAAGCTTTCTTT
CDR3 protein: CASTATAIVAEAFF
clone size: -
D gene: -
J gene: TRBJ1-1
V gene: TRBV12-3/TRBV12-4

CDR3 DNA: TGCAGTGCTAGAGATCTGGGGCAGCTACGGGAAAAACTGTTTTTT
CDR3 protein: CSARDLGQLREKLFF
clone size: -
D gene: -
J gene: TRBJ1-4
V gene: TRBV20-1

CDR3 DNA: TGTGCCAGTACGACTAGCGGGGCCACAGATACGCAGTATTTT
CDR3 protein: CASTTSGATDTQYF
clone size: -
D gene: TRBD2
J gene: TRBJ2-3
V gene: TRBV19

CDR3 DNA: TGTGCCACCTACAGGGGAACTGAAGCTTTCTTT
CDR3 protein: CATYRGTEAFF
clone size: few
D gene: TRBD1
J gene: TRBJ1-1
V gene: TRBV6-2/TRBV6-3

CDR3 DNA: TGCAGTGCTAACCGGGACCCAACGATGAATACGCAGTATTTT
CDR3 protein: CSANRDPTMNTQYF
clone size: many
D gene: -
J gene: TRBJ2-3
V gene: TRBV20-1

CDR3 DNA: TGTGCCAGCAGTTACTGGACTAGCGTATCCTACGAGCAGTACTTC
CDR3 protein: CASSYWTSVSYEQYF
clone size: many
D gene: TRBD2
J gene: TRBJ2-7
V gene: TRBV6-2/TRBV6-3